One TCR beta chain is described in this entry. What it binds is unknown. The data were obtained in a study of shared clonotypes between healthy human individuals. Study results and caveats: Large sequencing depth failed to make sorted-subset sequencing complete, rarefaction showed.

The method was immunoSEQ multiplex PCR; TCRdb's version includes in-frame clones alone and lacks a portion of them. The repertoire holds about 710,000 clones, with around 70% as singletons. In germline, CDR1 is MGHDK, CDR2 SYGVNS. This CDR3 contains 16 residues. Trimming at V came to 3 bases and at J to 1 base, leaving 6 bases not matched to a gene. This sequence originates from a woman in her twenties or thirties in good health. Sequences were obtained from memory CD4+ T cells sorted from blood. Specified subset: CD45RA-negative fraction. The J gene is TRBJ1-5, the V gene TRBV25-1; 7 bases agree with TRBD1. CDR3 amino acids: CASSDRGQLSNQPQHF. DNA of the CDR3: TGTGCCAGCAGTGACAGGGGACAGCTCAGCAATCAGCCCCAGCATTTT.